The sequence of this TCR beta chain was determined in a study of CD8 T cells in ankylosing spondylitis. Study-level points and caveats: From matched ankylosing spondylitis synovial fluid, disease-linked clones were reportedly recovered at significantly enriched levels.

This clonotype showed up many times. Its antigen is not identified. V shed 4 bases and J shed 4 bases, with 10 bases lying between them. CDR1 and CDR2 (germline): SGHTA, FQGNSA. The CDR3 spans 13 residues. From the 5' RACE reads, TCRdb called clonotypes with MiXCR, one entry per CDR3 protein. The sample includes some 140,000 distinct CDR3 sequences, roughly 8% of them seen just once. The rearrangement uses TRBV7-2 and TRBJ1-2; D not certain. The sample taken for sequencing was synovial fluid, either unsorted or a sorted T cell fraction (not recorded which). The clonotype was recovered from a male donor with ankylosing spondylitis. CDR3 sequence: CASSSGISYGYTF. CDR3 nucleotide sequence: TGTGCCAGCAGCTCCGGGATCTCCTATGGCTACACCTTC.